This paragraph covers one T cell receptor (beta chain) sequence. The data belong to a study of technical replicates of blood from four donors. Assay used: immunoSEQ multiplex PCR; TCRdb lists only in-frame clones, some missing. The data show about 70,000 clones, approximately 92% seen once. CDR1 and CDR2 (germline): SEHNR, FQNEAQ (reference sequence). CDR3 length: 13 residues. The V segment lost 3 bases and the J segment 7 bases; nucleotides outside the gene matches: 3. Input material: T cells isolated from PBMCs. This clonotype was obtained from a human donor in good health. The chain carries TRBV7-9 and TRBJ1-3; 7 bases match TRBD1. The CDR3 loop reads CASSFQGGNTIYF. CDR3 bases: TGTGCCAGCAGCTTTCAGGGGGGTAACACCATATATTTT.